These 24 T cell receptor beta chains originate from one sample sequenced in a study of cytomegalovirus exposure and HLA in healthy donors (TCRdb year 2017). The library was prepared using the immunoSEQ multiplex PCR assay. For the multiplex PCR, a mixture combining 60 forward primers for TCR Vbeta segments and 13 reverse primers for TCR Jbeta segments was used. The source is immuneACCESS, and TCRdb retained only in-frame sequences with V and J called. Part of the clones is not carried over; for the studies checked, unresolved V genes explain less than half of this, and the remainder is unexplained. The sample table records approximately 150,000 clones; roughly 85% of these occur just once. The top ten clonotypes cover roughly 1.3% of the sample. Sequencing was done on a sample of PBMCs. These receptors all stem from a man aged 25 to 40 in good health and CMV-seronegative.

V gene TRBV27 combines with J gene TRBJ1-1; D gene unclear. CDR3 length: 15 amino acids. The germline V gene encodes CDR1 MNHEY and CDR2 SMNVEV (reference sequence). Trimming stripped 0 bases from V and 1 base from J, with 9 bases between. The CDR3 here is CASSLSGRPNTEAFF. The CDR3 bases are TGTGCCAGCAGTTTATCGGGGAGGCCGAACACTGAAGCTTTCTTT.

V gene TRBV5-1 combines with J gene TRBJ1-4, with D unresolved. V was clipped by 0 bases and J by 4 bases, with 19 bases between them. This CDR3 is 18 amino acids long. Germline assignment: CDR1 SGHRS and CDR2 YFSETQ. The CDR3 DNA is TGCGCCAGCAGCTTGGCTAGTACGGATCGAGGACTTAATGAAAAACTGTTTTTT. It is translated as CASSLASTDRGLNEKLFF. Full variable domain (remainder filled in from reference TRBV5-1 and TRBJ1-4): KAGVTQTPRYLIKTRGQQVTLSCSPISGHRSVSWYQQTPGQGLQFLFEYFSETQRNKGNFPGRFSGRQFSNSRSEMNVSTLELGDSALYLCASSLASTDRGLNEKLFFGSGTQLSVL.

The V gene is TRBV6-6, the J gene TRBJ2-1; D may be TRBD2 (5 bases). V was shortened by 5 bases and J by 6 bases, with 14 bases between the two germline ends. The CDR3 extends over 14 amino acids. Germline loops: CDR1 MNHNY, CDR2 SVGAGI (reference sequence). The CDR3 DNA sequence: TGTGCCAGCAGTCCGGACTCCGGGCCCAATGAGCAGTTCTTC. Its translation: CASSPDSGPNEQFF.

This chain links TRBV19 with TRBJ2-3; D perhaps matches TRBD2 (6 bases). Trimming removed 6 bases from V and 2 bases from J, with 15 bases in between. The V gene's germline CDR1 is LNHDA and CDR2 SQIVND (reference sequence). CDR3 length: 15 amino acids. The CDR3 nucleotides are TGTGCCAGTAGCGGTAGCGGCCGGAACACAGATACGCAGTATTTT. It translates to CASSGSGRNTDTQYF.

The V call is TRBV10-3, the J call TRBJ2-7, with a tentative D call TRBD2 (6 bases). Trimming cost V 3 bases and J 0 bases, with 9 bases left between them. The CDR3 loop spans 14 amino acids. Germline loops: CDR1 ENHRY, CDR2 SYGVKD. The CDR3 DNA reads TGTGCCATCAGTGAACCTAGCGACTCCTACGAGCAGTACTTC. This sequence encodes CAISEPSDSYEQYF.

The chain is built from TRBV5-1 and TRBJ2-7; no definite D call. Germline values: CDR1 SGHRS, CDR2 YFSETQ. The ends were cut back, 0 bases at V and 2 bases at J, with 3 bases in the middle. This CDR3 comprises 12 residues. The CDR3: CASSLDTYEQYF. As DNA, the CDR3 is TGCGCCAGCAGCTTGGATACCTACGAGCAGTACTTC.

The genes are TRBV19 and TRBJ1-3, with 7 bases that match TRBD1. The trim removed 5 bases at V and 4 bases at J, leaving 5 bases unmatched. The CDR3 runs 14 residues. CDR1 and CDR2 from the germline V gene are LNHDA and SQIVND (reference sequence). The CDR3 DNA reads as TGTGCCAGTAGTGTCGGGACAGTAGGAAACACCATATATTTT. Its protein product is CASSVGTVGNTIYF.

The CDR3 reads CASSQDLGQGAFSGNTIYF. The CDR3 DNA reads as TGCGCCAGCAGCCAAGATCTAGGGCAGGGGGCTTTCTCTGGAAACACCATATATTTT. The V call is TRBV4-1, the J call TRBJ1-3; the match to TRBD1 covers 8 bases. J gave up 0 bases and V 0 bases, and 10 bases lay outside the gene matches. The V gene's germline CDR1 is MGHRA and CDR2 YSYEKL. This CDR3 contains 19 residues.

The chain uses TRBV2 and TRBJ2-7; D not resolved. This CDR3 contains 12 residues. Looked up from germline, CDR1 is SNHLY and CDR2 is FYNNEI. V lost 4 bases to trimming and J lost 3 bases, with 7 bases between them. In nucleotides, the CDR3 is TGTGCCAGCAGTGCCCGTGTCTACGAGCAGTACTTC. This translates into CASSARVYEQYF.

The chain is built from TRBV19 and TRBJ2-7; a weak D match, TRBD2 (6 bases). Germline-derived CDR1 and CDR2 are LNHDA and SQIVND (reference sequence). With 3 bases removed from V and 3 bases from J, the gap between germline ends came to 12 bases. The CDR3 length is 14 residues. The CDR3 loop reads CASSISRGIYEQYF. For the CDR3, the DNA is TGTGCCAGTAGTATTTCTCGGGGGATCTACGAGCAGTACTTC.

The rearrangement links TRBV4-1 to TRBJ2-5; a weak D match, TRBD1 (5 bases). This CDR3 contains 18 residues. V was trimmed by 1 base and J by 1 base, leaving 19 bases between them. Germline V gene lookup returns CDR1 MGHRA and CDR2 YSYEKL. CDR3 sequence: CASSQVARQKTFQETQYF. In DNA, the CDR3 is TGCGCCAGCAGCCAAGTGGCGAGACAGAAAACCTTCCAAGAGACCCAGTACTTC.

This clone has just a few counts. The V and J genes are TRBV5-4 and TRBJ1-6, with D hard to call. The V and J ends lost 1 base and 8 bases respectively, with 16 bases between them. The CDR3 extends over 16 amino acids. Germline values: CDR1 SGHNT, CDR2 YYREEE (reference sequence). The CDR3 DNA reads TGTGCCAGCAGCTTGCACCCTTCCTTGCCGGATTCACCCCTCCACTTT. It is translated as CASSLHPSLPDSPLHF.

This clone appeared a single time. The J gene is TRBJ2-1, the V gene TRBV19; 12 bases fit TRBD2. V lost 6 bases, J lost 7 bases, and 7 bases stayed unmatched. Germline V gene lookup returns CDR1 LNHDA and CDR2 SQIVND (reference sequence). The CDR3 loop spans 15 amino acids. The CDR3 nucleotides read TGTGCCAGTAGCCGAGGACTAGCGGGACGTAATGAGCAGTTCTTC. This codes for CASSRGLAGRNEQFF.

This chain links TRBV27 with TRBJ2-7, with 8 bases that match TRBD2. Germline CDR1 and CDR2: MNHEY and SMNVEV (reference sequence). V dropped 5 bases and J dropped 6; count of bases not matched to a gene: 12. CDR3 length equals 15 residues. For the CDR3, the DNA is TGTGCCAGCAGTCTACGGGGACTAGTCCTAGGCGAGCAGTACTTC. Translated, it gives CASSLRGLVLGEQYF.

This clone was seen once. The rearrangement links TRBV9 to TRBJ1-4; tentatively, D is TRBD1 (5 bases). The CDR3 length is 17 residues. Trimming stripped 2 bases from V and 0 bases from J, with 14 bases between. Germline V gene lookup returns CDR1 SGDLS and CDR2 YYNGEE. This CDR3 is CASSVGGGVATNEKLFF. The CDR3 DNA sequence: TGTGCCAGCAGCGTTGGGGGGGGAGTAGCAACTAATGAAAAACTGTTTTTT.

The CDR3 loop is CAIRAGTGKLTDTQYF. As DNA, the CDR3 is TGTGCCATCAGGGCCGGGACAGGGAAACTCACAGATACGCAGTATTTT. The chain couples TRBV10-3 to TRBJ2-3; 9 bases agree with TRBD1. CDR1 is ENHRY and CDR2 is SYGVKD in the germline V gene. The ends lost 6 bases at V and 2 bases at J; junction bases unmatched: 9. The CDR3 is 16 amino acids.

The V gene is TRBV5-4, the J gene TRBJ2-5; 10 bases match TRBD2. Unmatched junction bases numbered 4, after V lost 0 bases and J lost 2 bases. Germline V gene data show CDR1 as SGHNT and CDR2 as YYREEE (reference sequence). The CDR3 spans 16 residues. The CDR3 loop is CASSLVLAGDQETQYF. In DNA, the CDR3 is TGTGCCAGCAGCTTGGTTCTAGCGGGAGATCAAGAGACCCAGTACTTC.

This chain uses TRBV7-6 with TRBJ1-2; tentatively, D is TRBD1 (6 bases). The V gene lost 4 bases and the J gene lost 1 base, with 19 bases spanning the gap. The CDR3 covers 17 residues. Germline CDR1 reads SGHVS; CDR2 reads FNYEAQ. DNA for the CDR3: TGTGCCAGCAGCTCCCCGTCATCCAGGGGTGGTAACTATGGCTACACCTTC. Its protein product is CASSSPSSRGGNYGYTF.

The chain combines TRBV30 with TRBJ1-2, with 7 bases matching TRBD1. CDR3 length: 13 amino acids. CDR1 is GTSNPN, CDR2 SVGIG, per germline (reference sequence). V lost 0 bases and J lost 3; bases outside the gene matches: 1. The CDR3 sequence is CAWSVQGHYGYTF. The CDR3 nucleotides read TGTGCCTGGAGTGTACAGGGGCACTATGGCTACACCTTC.

V gene TRBV15 combines with J gene TRBJ1-2; D is unclear. Germline V gene lookup returns CDR1 LNHNV and CDR2 YYDKDF (reference sequence). The germline V and J ends were trimmed by 4 bases and 1 base, with 7 bases remaining between them. This CDR3 contains 13 residues. CDR3 loop: CATSNYVNYGYTF. The CDR3 DNA reads as TGTGCCACCAGCAACTATGTTAACTATGGCTACACCTTC.

The J gene is TRBJ2-7, the V gene TRBV4-1; 7 bases align to TRBD1. This CDR3 region has 15 residues. CDR1 and CDR2 (germline): MGHRA, YSYEKL. Unmatched junction bases numbered 5, after V lost 3 bases and J lost 0 bases. The CDR3 protein is CASSQGQLSSYEQYF. CDR3 in DNA: TGCGCCAGCAGCCAGGGACAGTTGAGCTCCTACGAGCAGTACTTC.

This clone appeared once. V is TRBV5-1 and J is TRBJ2-3, with 8 bases aligning to TRBD1. Germline loops: CDR1 SGHRS, CDR2 YFSETQ. J lost 0 bases, V lost 4 bases, and 7 bases had no gene match. The CDR3 covers 16 residues. The CDR3 DNA reads as TGCGCCAGCAGCCCGTCGACAGGGGTCAGCACAGATACGCAGTATTTT. Translation gives CASSPSTGVSTDTQYF.

The V call is TRBV4-1, the J call TRBJ2-3; 8 nucleotides line up with TRBD2. V shed 5 bases and J 3 bases; nucleotides not matched to a gene: 7. Per germline, CDR1 MGHRA and CDR2 YSYEKL. This CDR3 region has 15 residues. The CDR3 DNA is TGCGCCAGCAGCTGGCGGGAGGCGGGTACAGATACGCAGTATTTT. Amino acid sequence: CASSWREAGTDTQYF.

The rearrangement uses TRBV5-4 and TRBJ2-1; TRBD2 matches at 11 bases. Germline V lookup: CDR1 SGHNT, CDR2 YYREEE (reference sequence). This CDR3 region has 16 residues. Trimming took 4 bases from V and 4 from J; bases not matched to a gene: 7. The CDR3 loop is CASSQTGLAVYNEQFF. DNA of the CDR3: TGTGCCAGCAGCCAGACGGGACTAGCGGTTTACAATGAGCAGTTCTTC. Full variable domain (outside the CDR3, taken from reference TRBV5-4 and TRBJ2-1): ETGVTQSPTHLIKTRGQQVTLRCSSQSGHNTVSWYQQALGQGPQFIFQYYREEENGRGNFPPRFSGLQFPNYSSELNVNALELDDSALYLCASSQTGLAVYNEQFFGPGTRLTVL.